The 32 T cell receptor beta chains below come from one sample, sequenced in a study of T cell changes during pregnancy in multiple sclerosis (dated by TCRdb to between 2018 and 2021). Library preparation was by the immunoSEQ multiplex PCR assay. This immuneACCESS table, as held by TCRdb, lists in-frame sequences with V and J called but not all clones. Of the missing ones, under half trace to an unresolved V gene in checked studies; the others have no known cause. For this sample there are fewer than 75,000 clones; about 91% appear just once. The ten top clones hold roughly 3.5% of the sample. This sample comprised peripheral blood, obtained after pregnancy. These receptors were obtained from a female donor in good health, enrolled as a control in a pregnancy study.

CDR3 DNA sequence: TGTGCCAGCAGCCCGGGGGGACAACACTACGAGCAGTACTTC. It translates to CASSPGGQHYEQYF. V usage is TRBV5-6 and J usage is TRBJ2-7; a weak D match, TRBD2 (7 bases). CDR3 length: 14 amino acids. CDR1 is SGHDT, CDR2 YYEEEE, per germline. V shed 4 bases and J shed 3 bases, with 14 bases lying between them.

The gene calls are TRBV6-5 and TRBJ1-5; TRBD1 matches at 8 bases. V dropped 6 bases and J dropped 4; count of bases not matched to a gene: 8. Germline assignment: CDR1 MNHEY and CDR2 SVGAGI. The CDR3 covers 15 residues. CDR3 region: CASSLTGVANQPQHF. The DNA for the CDR3 is TGTGCCAGCAGCTTGACAGGGGTGGCAAATCAGCCCCAGCATTTT.

This chain links TRBV28 with TRBJ1-5, with D unresolved. The CDR3 contains 15 residues. The ends were cut back, 5 bases at V and 4 bases at J, with 15 bases in the middle. Per germline, CDR1 MDHEN and CDR2 SYDVKM. CDR3 sequence (DNA): TGTGCCAGCAGTCCTGAGACATACCTTAATCAGCCCCAGCATTTT. It yields the protein CASSPETYLNQPQHF.

The chain links TRBV7-3 to TRBJ1-6; the match to TRBD1 covers 7 bases. Germline V gene data show CDR1 as SGHTA and CDR2 as FQGTGA. J gave up 4 bases and V 5 bases, and 11 bases lay outside the gene matches. The CDR3 consists of 17 residues. This chain's CDR3 is CASSNLAETGYNSPLHF. The CDR3 DNA reads TGTGCCAGCAGCAACTTAGCCGAGACAGGGTATAATTCACCCCTCCACTTT.

The chain carries TRBV27 and TRBJ2-1; 11 nucleotides match TRBD2. Trimming removed 0 bases from V and 0 bases from J; junction bases left unmatched: 10. Germline V gene lookup returns CDR1 MNHEY and CDR2 SMNVEV (reference sequence). CDR3 length: 20 residues. This chain's CDR3 is CASSLSRTSGYDSSYNEQFF. In DNA, the CDR3 is TGTGCCAGCAGTTTATCGCGGACTAGCGGGTACGATAGCTCCTACAATGAGCAGTTCTTC.

The V call is TRBV5-6, the J call TRBJ1-3; D is perhaps TRBD1 (5 bases). The V gene lost 4 bases and the J gene lost 7 bases, with 18 bases spanning the gap. Per the germline V gene, CDR1 is SGHDT and CDR2 is YYEEEE. This CDR3 comprises 15 residues. The CDR3 spells CASSLRQLTQNTIYF. The CDR3 DNA reads TGTGCCAGCAGCCTCCGACAGCTCACCCAGAACACCATATATTTT.

The chain carries TRBV2 and TRBJ2-7, with D tentatively TRBD1 (5 bases). CDR3 size: 14 residues. Germline V gives CDR1 SNHLY, CDR2 FYNNEI. V shed 7 bases and J shed 0 bases, with 13 bases lying between them. This chain's CDR3 is CASISLDISYEQYF. The CDR3 nucleotides are TGTGCCAGCATATCACTGGACATCTCCTACGAGCAGTACTTC.

This clone showed up just once. The rearrangement joins TRBV5-1 to TRBJ2-5, with D hard to call. There are 11 residues in the CDR3. Germline V gene lookup returns CDR1 SGHRS and CDR2 YFSETQ. With 6 bases removed from V and 5 bases from J, the gap between germline ends came to 8 bases. The CDR3 region has the DNA TGCGCCAGCAAGCTCGGGGAGACCCAGTACTTC. This encodes CASKLGETQYF.

This sequence joins TRBV6-5 and TRBJ2-1; 7 bases are shared with TRBD2. This CDR3 has 13 amino acids. Germline V gene sequence: CDR1 MNHEY, CDR2 SVGAGI. Trimming removed 7 bases from V and 2 bases from J; junction bases left unmatched: 2. The CDR3 here is CASKRDPYNEQFF. The CDR3 DNA reads as TGTGCCAGCAAGCGGGACCCCTACAATGAGCAGTTCTTC.

The CDR3 here is CASSLDGREGYNEQFF. DNA of the CDR3: TGCGCCAGCAGCTTGGATGGGAGGGAAGGGTACAATGAGCAGTTCTTC. The genes are TRBV5-1 and TRBJ2-1; 7 positions match TRBD2. CDR1 is SGHRS, CDR2 YFSETQ, per germline. The ends lost 0 bases at V and 4 bases at J; junction bases unmatched: 7. The CDR3 has 16 residues.

This chain connects TRBV2 to TRBJ2-2, with D tentatively TRBD2 (7 bases). CDR3 length: 13 amino acids. V was pared by 5 bases and J by 7 bases, with 11 bases between. Germline assignment: CDR1 SNHLY and CDR2 FYNNEI. The CDR3 sequence: CASSYREGGELFF. DNA for the CDR3: TGTGCCAGCAGTTACAGGGAGGGCGGGGAGCTGTTTTTT.

The rearrangement joins TRBV7-8 to TRBJ1-3; 9 bases line up with TRBD1. The CDR3 is 17 amino acids. Germline loops: CDR1 SGHVS, CDR2 FQNEAQ. V lost 4 bases to trimming and J lost 0 bases; unmatched junction nucleotides: 7. The CDR3 is CASSSTGGFTSGNTIYF. DNA of the CDR3: TGTGCCAGCAGCTCGACAGGGGGTTTTACCTCTGGAAACACCATATATTTT.

This chain links TRBV5-4 with TRBJ1-1; D uncertain. The CDR3 has 13 amino acids. Germline values: CDR1 SGHNT, CDR2 YYREEE (reference sequence). V was pared by 0 bases and J by 5 bases, with 8 bases between. The CDR3 DNA reads as TGTGCCAGCAGCTTGGACGGGGTAACTGAAGCTTTCTTT. It encodes CASSLDGVTEAFF.

The chain combines TRBV30 with TRBJ1-4; TRBD1 might be the D (5 bases). There are 14 residues in the CDR3. Germline CDR1 is GTSNPN and CDR2 is SVGIG (reference sequence). Trimming removed 3 bases at V and 11 bases at J, with 19 bases between. The DNA for the CDR3 is TGTGCCTGGAGGTTTGGGGCGTCGCAAGATAAACTGTTTTTT. Amino acid sequence: CAWRFGASQDKLFF.

This clone has a single count. This chain connects TRBV19 to TRBJ1-5, with 8 bases that match TRBD1. The germline V gene has CDR1 LNHDA and CDR2 SQIVND (reference sequence). Trimming took 7 bases from V and 3 from J; bases not matched to a gene: 8. This CDR3 comprises 15 residues. CDR3 amino acids: CASKTQGQDNQPQHF. CDR3 DNA: TGTGCCAGTAAAACCCAGGGACAGGACAATCAGCCCCAGCATTTT.

The chain is built from TRBV4-2 and TRBJ1-2, with D uncertain. With 0 bases removed from V and 8 bases from J, the gap between germline ends came to 7 bases. The germline V gene encodes CDR1 LGHNA and CDR2 YNFKEQ. The CDR3 is 12 amino acids. The CDR3 loop reads CASSQDSGGYTF. The CDR3 nucleotides read TGTGCCAGCAGCCAAGATTCCGGGGGCTACACCTTC.

The J gene is TRBJ2-7, the V gene TRBV4-3, with 12 bases that match TRBD2. The CDR3 sequence is 14 residues long. The germline V gene encodes CDR1 LGHNA and CDR2 YSLEER. With 4 bases clipped from V and 6 bases from J, the junction kept 4 bases outside the gene matches. Written as DNA, the CDR3 is TGCGCCAGCAGCCGTTCTAGCGGGAGGGCCGAGCAGTACTTC. Translation: CASSRSSGRAEQYF.

This chain joins TRBV19 and TRBJ1-5; no firm D call. The CDR3 is 13 amino acids. Trimming took 5 bases from V and 4 from J, leaving 9 bases between them. The germline gives CDR1 LNHDA, CDR2 SQIVND (reference sequence). CDR3 sequence (DNA): TGTGCCAGTAGTCCACTGGTGAATCAGCCCCAGCATTTT. Amino acids: CASSPLVNQPQHF. Using reference TRBV19 and TRBJ1-5 for the parts outside the CDR3, the full variable domain is DGGITQSPKYLFRKEGQNVTLSCEQNLNHDAMYWYRQDPGQGLRLIYYSQIVNDFQKGDIAEGYSVSREKKESFPLTVTSAQKNPTAFYLCASSPLVNQPQHFGDGTRLSIL.

Only a few counts were recorded for this clone. This chain links TRBV15 with TRBJ2-2, with 8 nucleotides matching TRBD1. The trim removed 1 base at V and 6 bases at J, leaving 4 bases unmatched. From germline, CDR1 is LNHNV and CDR2 YYDKDF (reference sequence). The CDR3 is 15 amino acids. The CDR3 sequence: CATSRAGQGPGELFF. In nucleotides, the CDR3 is TGTGCCACCAGCAGAGCCGGACAGGGCCCCGGGGAGCTGTTTTTT.

The chain is built from TRBV6-6 and TRBJ1-6; 7 bases match TRBD1. The CDR3 loop spans 15 amino acids. CDR1 is MNHNY and CDR2 is SVGAGI in the germline V gene (reference sequence). With 2 bases clipped from V and 9 bases from J, the junction kept 7 bases outside the gene matches. In DNA form, the CDR3 reads TGTGCCAGCAGTTACCGAGGGGGCGAGGGTTCACCCCTCCACTTT. This translates into CASSYRGGEGSPLHF.

The V and J genes are TRBV4-1 and TRBJ1-6; D gene uncertain. Trimming left V 0 bases short and J 8 bases short, with 8 bases between. This CDR3 comprises 14 residues. The germline gives CDR1 MGHRA, CDR2 YSYEKL. The CDR3 here is CASSQETWDSPLHF. In nucleotides, the CDR3 is TGCGCCAGCAGCCAAGAGACTTGGGATTCACCCCTCCACTTT.

DNA of the CDR3: TGTGCCAGCAGCCTCACGGACATGAACACAGATACGCAGTATTTT. Protein: CASSLTDMNTDTQYF. The rearrangement joins TRBV7-7 to TRBJ2-3; D is possibly TRBD1 (5 bases). This CDR3 spans 15 amino acids. Germline CDR1 reads SSHAT; CDR2 reads FNYEAQ (reference sequence). Trimming removed 5 bases from V and 2 bases from J, with 14 bases in between.

The gene calls are TRBV7-2 and TRBJ1-2; possibly TRBD1 for D (5 bases). Between the trimmed V and J ends, which lost 1 base and 5 bases, there was a span of 14 bases. The CDR3 has 15 residues. Germline CDR1 and CDR2: SGHTA and FQGNSA. The CDR3 loop reads CASSLDPTAPYGYTF. The CDR3, as DNA: TGTGCCAGCAGCTTAGATCCGACAGCGCCATATGGCTACACCTTC.

This chain joins TRBV9 and TRBJ2-3, with 7 bases fitting TRBD2. V lost 3 bases, J lost 0 bases, and 4 bases stayed unmatched. From germline, CDR1 is SGDLS and CDR2 YYNGEE. The CDR3 extends over 15 amino acids. The CDR3 spells CASSGSSGSTDTQYF. CDR3 sequence (DNA): TGTGCCAGCAGCGGCTCTAGCGGAAGCACAGATACGCAGTATTTT.

The chain carries TRBV27 and TRBJ1-2, with 8 bases identical to TRBD1. Germline values: CDR1 MNHEY, CDR2 SMNVEV (reference sequence). CDR3 length equals 13 residues. The trim removed 3 bases at V and 5 bases at J, leaving 2 bases unmatched. The chain's CDR3 is CASSFTGGYGYTF. CDR3 sequence (DNA): TGTGCCAGCAGTTTCACAGGGGGATATGGCTACACCTTC.

This chain joins TRBV5-4 and TRBJ2-7; 8 bases are shared with TRBD1. Germline CDR1 reads SGHNT; CDR2 reads YYREEE (reference sequence). The CDR3 totals 16 residues. J was trimmed by 3 bases and V by 3 bases; bases with no gene match: 11. The CDR3 DNA follows: TGTGCCAGCAGCTCTTTGAGGGCAGGGGGCAGCTACGAGCAGTACTTC. This translates into CASSSLRAGGSYEQYF. The whole variable domain, remainder taken from reference TRBV5-4 and TRBJ2-7, is ETGVTQSPTHLIKTRGQQVTLRCSSQSGHNTVSWYQQALGQGPQFIFQYYREEENGRGNFPPRFSGLQFPNYSSELNVNALELDDSALYLCASSSLRAGGSYEQYFGPGTRLTVT.

The J gene is TRBJ2-1, the V gene TRBV6-5; D call uncertain. The germline CDR1 and CDR2 sequences are MNHEY and SVGAGI. V was clipped by 2 bases and J by 8 bases, with 13 bases between them. The CDR3 is made up of 14 amino acids. CDR3 region: CASSYATSGYEQFF. The CDR3 nucleotides are TGTGCCAGCAGTTACGCGACATCCGGCTATGAGCAGTTCTTC.

The chain employs TRBV19 and TRBJ1-2, with 7 bases matching TRBD1. This CDR3 contains 15 residues. Germline CDR1 reads LNHDA; CDR2 reads SQIVND (reference sequence). Trimming at V came to 1 base and at J to 4 bases, leaving 6 bases not matched to a gene. The CDR3: CASSIVGGAGYGYTF. As DNA, the CDR3 is TGTGCCAGTAGTATAGTAGGGGGCGCCGGCTATGGCTACACCTTC. Using reference TRBV19 and TRBJ1-2 for the parts outside the CDR3, the full variable domain is DGGITQSPKYLFRKEGQNVTLSCEQNLNHDAMYWYRQDPGQGLRLIYYSQIVNDFQKGDIAEGYSVSREKKESFPLTVTSAQKNPTAFYLCASSIVGGAGYGYTFGSGTRLTVV.

Relative to its sample, this clone is medium-sized. This chain links TRBV6-4 with TRBJ2-3, with 11 bases lining up with TRBD1. From germline, CDR1 is MRHNA and CDR2 SNTAGT. The CDR3 is made up of 14 amino acids. The V segment lost 4 bases and the J segment 4 bases; nucleotides outside the gene matches: 1. CDR3 nucleotides: TGTGCCAGCAGTGGGACAGGGGGCGCAGATACGCAGTATTTT. Its protein product is CASSGTGGADTQYF.

The V gene is TRBV5-1, the J gene TRBJ1-1; D is unclear. The CDR3 has 15 amino acids. V shed 3 bases and J shed 1 base, with 13 bases lying between them. In germline, CDR1 is SGHRS, CDR2 YFSETQ. The CDR3 protein is CASSSHGLENTEAFF. Written as DNA, the CDR3 is TGCGCCAGCAGCTCCCATGGTTTAGAGAACACTGAAGCTTTCTTT.

The chain has TRBV28 and TRBJ2-3; 12 nucleotides align to TRBD2. The V segment lost 5 bases and the J segment 6 bases; nucleotides outside the gene matches: 6. From germline, CDR1 is MDHEN and CDR2 SYDVKM. This CDR3 has 15 amino acids. CDR3 sequence reads: CASSLAGGPGDTQYF. The CDR3 coding sequence is TGTGCCAGCAGTCTAGCGGGAGGGCCAGGGGATACGCAGTATTTT.

The gene calls are TRBV25-1 and TRBJ2-1; 14 bases align to TRBD2. Germline V gene lookup returns CDR1 MGHDK and CDR2 SYGVNS. The CDR3 extends over 14 amino acids. Here the CDR3 reads CADPGTSGSNEQFF. As DNA, the CDR3 is TGTGCAGACCCCGGGACTAGCGGGAGCAATGAGCAGTTCTTC.